The present T cell receptor beta chain was sequenced within a study of T cells expressing NK-cell markers. About the research overall: Repertoires of TCR beta were obtained from T cells sorted as CD3+CD56+NKG2C+, CD3+CD56+NKG2C- and CD3+CD56-NKG2C+. Findings and caveats of the study: These clonotypes also led the CD3+CD56-NKG2C+ fraction in a handful of donors.

In regard to this clonotype: Its cognate antigen is unknown.

TCRdb re-called the 5' RACE reads; every CDR3 protein appears as one record, without DNA. Its table records about 390,000 distinct CDR3 sequences. This CDR3 has 15 amino acids. The germline V gene has CDR1 LGHNA and CDR2 YNFKEQ. This TCR came from a woman aged 45-60 years in good health. This rearrangement joins TRBV4-2 to TRBJ1-1. Sequencing was done on a sample of blood T cells: a sorted CD56 or NKG2C T cell subset, CD4+ or CD8+ T cells, or bulk PBMC T cells (not recorded which). The CDR3: CASSQGPRGDTEAFF.